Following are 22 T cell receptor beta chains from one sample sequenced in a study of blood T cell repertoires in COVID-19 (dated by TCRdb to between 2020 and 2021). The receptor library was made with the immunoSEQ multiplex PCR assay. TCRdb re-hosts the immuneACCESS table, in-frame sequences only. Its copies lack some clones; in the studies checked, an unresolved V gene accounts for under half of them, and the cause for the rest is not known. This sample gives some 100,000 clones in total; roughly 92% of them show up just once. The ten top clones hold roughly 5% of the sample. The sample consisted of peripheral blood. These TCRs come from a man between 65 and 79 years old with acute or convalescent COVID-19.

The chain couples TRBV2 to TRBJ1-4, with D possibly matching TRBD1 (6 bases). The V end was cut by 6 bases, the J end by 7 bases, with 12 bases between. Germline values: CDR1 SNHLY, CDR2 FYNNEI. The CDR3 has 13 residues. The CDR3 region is CASRGTSAEKLFF. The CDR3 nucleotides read TGTGCCAGCAGAGGGACATCGGCTGAAAAACTGTTTTTT. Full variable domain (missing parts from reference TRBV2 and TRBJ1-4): EPEVTQTPSHQVTQMGQEVILRCVPISNHLYFYWYRQILGQKVEFLVSFYNNEISEKSEIFDDQFSVERPDGSNFTLKIRSTKLEDSAMYFCASRGTSAEKLFFGSGTQLSVL.

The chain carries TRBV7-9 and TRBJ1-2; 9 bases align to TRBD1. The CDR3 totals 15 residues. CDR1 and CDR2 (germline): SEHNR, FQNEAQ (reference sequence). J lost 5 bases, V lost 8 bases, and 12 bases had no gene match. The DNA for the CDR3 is TGTGCCAGCCAAGTCGGGGACAGGGAATGGTATGGCTACACCTTC. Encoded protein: CASQVGDREWYGYTF.

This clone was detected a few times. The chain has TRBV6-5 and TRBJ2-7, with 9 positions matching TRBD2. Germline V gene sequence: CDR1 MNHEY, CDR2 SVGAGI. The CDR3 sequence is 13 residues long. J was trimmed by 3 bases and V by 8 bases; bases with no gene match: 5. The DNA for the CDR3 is TGTGCCAGCCGATTAGCGGGAGTCTACGAGCAGTACTTC. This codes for CASRLAGVYEQYF.

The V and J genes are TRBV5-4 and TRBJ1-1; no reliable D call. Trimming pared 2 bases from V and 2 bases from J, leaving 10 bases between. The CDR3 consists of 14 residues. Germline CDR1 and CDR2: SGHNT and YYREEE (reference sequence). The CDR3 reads CASSLTGRNTEAFF. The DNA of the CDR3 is TGTGCCAGCAGCTTAACTGGGAGAAACACTGAAGCTTTCTTT. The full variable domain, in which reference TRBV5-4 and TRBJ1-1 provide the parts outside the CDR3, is ETGVTQSPTHLIKTRGQQVTLRCSSQSGHNTVSWYQQALGQGPQFIFQYYREEENGRGNFPPRFSGLQFPNYSSELNVNALELDDSALYLCASSLTGRNTEAFFGQGTRLTVV.

This CDR3 reads CASSQVAGTGNTIYF. The CDR3 DNA is TGCGCCAGCAGCCAAGTAGCCGGGACTGGAAACACCATATATTTT. The chain is built from TRBV4-1 and TRBJ1-3, with no clear D. The germline V gene has CDR1 MGHRA and CDR2 YSYEKL. CDR3 size: 15 residues. Between the trimmed V and J ends, which lost 1 base and 2 bases, there was a span of 9 bases.

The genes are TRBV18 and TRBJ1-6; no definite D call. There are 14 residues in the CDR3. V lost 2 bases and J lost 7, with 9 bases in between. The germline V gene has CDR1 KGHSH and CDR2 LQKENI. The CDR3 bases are TGTGCCAGCTCACCATCCGTCCTGAATTCACCCCTCCACTTT. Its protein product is CASSPSVLNSPLHF.

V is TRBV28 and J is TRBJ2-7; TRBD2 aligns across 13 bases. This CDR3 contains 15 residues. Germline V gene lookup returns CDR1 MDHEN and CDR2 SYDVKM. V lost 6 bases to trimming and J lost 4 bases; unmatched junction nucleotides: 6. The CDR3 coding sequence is TGTGCCAGCAGAACTAGCGGGAGGGCCCAGTACGAGCAGTACTTC. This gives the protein CASRTSGRAQYEQYF.

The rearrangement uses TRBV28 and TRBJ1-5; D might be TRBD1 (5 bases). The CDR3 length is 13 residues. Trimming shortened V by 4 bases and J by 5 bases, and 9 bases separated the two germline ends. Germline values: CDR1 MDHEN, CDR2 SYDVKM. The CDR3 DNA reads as TGTGCCAGCAGTTCAGGGTGGTATCAGCCCCAGCATTTT. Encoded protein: CASSSGWYQPQHF.

The CDR3 is CASSIGSSNQPQHF. CDR3 DNA sequence: TGTGCCAGTAGTATAGGGAGTAGCAATCAGCCCCAGCATTTT. The chain is built from TRBV19 and TRBJ1-5; no firm D call. V was shortened by 1 base and J by 0 bases, with 4 bases between the two germline ends. The germline V gene encodes CDR1 LNHDA and CDR2 SQIVND (reference sequence). The CDR3 loop spans 14 amino acids.

The CDR3 DNA follows: TGTGCCAGCCTTTGGAACACTGAAGCTTTCTTT. Translating gives CASLWNTEAFF. The genes are TRBV19 and TRBJ1-1, with no clear D. V was shortened by 9 bases and J by 1 base, with 6 bases between the two germline ends. The CDR3 spans 11 residues. CDR1 and CDR2 from the germline V gene are LNHDA and SQIVND (reference sequence). The variable domain in full, completed from reference TRBV19 and TRBJ1-1, reads DGGITQSPKYLFRKEGQNVTLSCEQNLNHDAMYWYRQDPGQGLRLIYYSQIVNDFQKGDIAEGYSVSREKKESFPLTVTSAQKNPTAFYLCASLWNTEAFFGQGTRLTVV.

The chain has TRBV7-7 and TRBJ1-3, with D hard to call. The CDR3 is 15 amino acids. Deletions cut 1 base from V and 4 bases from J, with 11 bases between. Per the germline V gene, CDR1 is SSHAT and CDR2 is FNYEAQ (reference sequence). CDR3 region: CASSLGAGPGNTIYF. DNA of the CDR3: TGTGCCAGCAGCTTAGGGGCGGGTCCGGGAAACACCATATATTTT.

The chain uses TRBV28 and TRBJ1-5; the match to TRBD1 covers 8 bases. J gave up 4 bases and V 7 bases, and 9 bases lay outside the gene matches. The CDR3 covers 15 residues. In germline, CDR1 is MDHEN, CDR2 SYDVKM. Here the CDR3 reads CASIPRDRLNQPQHF. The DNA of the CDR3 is TGTGCCAGCATCCCGAGGGACAGGCTTAATCAGCCCCAGCATTTT.

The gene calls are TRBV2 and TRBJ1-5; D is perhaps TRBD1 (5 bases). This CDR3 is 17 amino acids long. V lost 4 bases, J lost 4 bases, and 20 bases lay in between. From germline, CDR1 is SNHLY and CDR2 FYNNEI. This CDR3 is CASSAGGTLAANQPQHF. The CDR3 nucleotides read TGTGCCAGCAGTGCTGGGGGGACGCTCGCCGCAAATCAGCCCCAGCATTTT.

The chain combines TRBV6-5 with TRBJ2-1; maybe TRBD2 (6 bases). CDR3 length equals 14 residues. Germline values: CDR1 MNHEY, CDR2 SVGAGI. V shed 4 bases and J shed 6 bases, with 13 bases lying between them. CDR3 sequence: CASSSRLGGNEQFF. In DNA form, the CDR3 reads TGTGCCAGCAGTTCCCGCCTCGGGGGCAATGAGCAGTTCTTC.

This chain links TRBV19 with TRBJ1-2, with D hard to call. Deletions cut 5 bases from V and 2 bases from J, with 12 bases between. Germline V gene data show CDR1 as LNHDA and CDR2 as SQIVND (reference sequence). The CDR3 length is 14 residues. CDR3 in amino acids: CASSSPPENYGYTF. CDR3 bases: TGTGCCAGTAGTTCCCCCCCGGAGAACTATGGCTACACCTTC.

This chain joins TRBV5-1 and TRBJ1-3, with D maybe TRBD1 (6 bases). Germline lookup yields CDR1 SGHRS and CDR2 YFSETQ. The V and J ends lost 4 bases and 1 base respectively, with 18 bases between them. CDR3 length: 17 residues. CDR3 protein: CASSLQLGATSGNTIYF. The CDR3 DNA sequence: TGCGCCAGCAGCCTACAACTGGGGGCCACATCTGGAAACACCATATATTTT. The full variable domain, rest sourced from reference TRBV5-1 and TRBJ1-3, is KAGVTQTPRYLIKTRGQQVTLSCSPISGHRSVSWYQQTPGQGLQFLFEYFSETQRNKGNFPGRFSGRQFSNSRSEMNVSTLELGDSALYLCASSLQLGATSGNTIYFGEGSWLTVV.

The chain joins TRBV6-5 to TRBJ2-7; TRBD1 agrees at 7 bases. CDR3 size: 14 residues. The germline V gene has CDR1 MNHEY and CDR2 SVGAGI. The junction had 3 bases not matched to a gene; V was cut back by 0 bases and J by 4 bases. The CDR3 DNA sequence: TGTGCCAGCAGTTACTCGAGGGGGCTGTACGAGCAGTACTTC. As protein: CASSYSRGLYEQYF.

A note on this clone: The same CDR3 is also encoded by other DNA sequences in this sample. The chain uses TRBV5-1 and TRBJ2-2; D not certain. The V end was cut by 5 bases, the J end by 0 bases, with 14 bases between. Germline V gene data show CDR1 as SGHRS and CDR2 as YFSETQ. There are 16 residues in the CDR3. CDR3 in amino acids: CASSLPRSPNTGELFF. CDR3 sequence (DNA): TGCGCCAGCAGTTTGCCTCGGAGTCCGAACACCGGGGAGCTGTTTTTT. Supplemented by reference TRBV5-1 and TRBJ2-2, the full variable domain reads KAGVTQTPRYLIKTRGQQVTLSCSPISGHRSVSWYQQTPGQGLQFLFEYFSETQRNKGNFPGRFSGRQFSNSRSEMNVSTLELGDSALYLCASSLPRSPNTGELFFGEGSRLTVL.

CDR3 DNA: TGTGCCAGCAGCTTTCGTGCCCTCCGCGGGGAAAAACTGTTTTTT. It encodes CASSFRALRGEKLFF. The chain combines TRBV11-2 with TRBJ1-4; D remains unclear. Germline CDR1 SGHAT, CDR2 FQNNGV. The CDR3 sequence is 15 residues long. V lost 3 bases to trimming and J lost 8 bases, with 16 bases between them.

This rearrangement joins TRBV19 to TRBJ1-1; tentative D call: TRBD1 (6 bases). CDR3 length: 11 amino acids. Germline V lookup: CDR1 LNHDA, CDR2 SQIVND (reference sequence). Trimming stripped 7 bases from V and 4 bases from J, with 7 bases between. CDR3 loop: CASTDSTEAFF. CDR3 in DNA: TGTGCCAGTACGGACAGCACTGAAGCTTTCTTT.

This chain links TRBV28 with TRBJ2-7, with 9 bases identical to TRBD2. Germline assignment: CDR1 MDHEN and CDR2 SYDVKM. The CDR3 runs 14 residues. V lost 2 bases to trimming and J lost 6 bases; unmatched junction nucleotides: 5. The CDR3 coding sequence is TGTGCCAGCAGTTTAATAGCGGGAGTACTCGAGCAGTACTTC. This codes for CASSLIAGVLEQYF.

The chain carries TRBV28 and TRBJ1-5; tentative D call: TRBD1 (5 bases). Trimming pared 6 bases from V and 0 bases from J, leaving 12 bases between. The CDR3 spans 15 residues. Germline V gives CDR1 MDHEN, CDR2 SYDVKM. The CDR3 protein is CASRGHTGSNQPQHF. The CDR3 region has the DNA TGTGCCAGCAGGGGCCACACAGGTAGCAATCAGCCCCAGCATTTT.